One and the same sample provided the 30 T cell receptor beta chains below, sequenced in a study of vaccination effects on CD4 cells after COVID-19. Assay: immunoSEQ multiplex PCR; the TCRdb copy retains only in-frame clones and omits some. The repertoire holds 40,000 to 45,000 clones, with under 85% as singletons. These TCRs' antigens remain unknown. Peptide-pool stimulation followed by sequencing identified expanded antigen-specific CD4+ clonotypes in the ViraFEST assay. CD4+ T cells were isolated after 10 days of culture. Each vaccine recipient was nucleocapsid antibody negative and had no prior SARS-CoV-2 infection. The material was CD4+ T cells from PBMCs cultured with HCoV-NL63 spike peptides, obtained before COVID-19 vaccination. These receptors all stem from a human donor who received a COVID-19 vaccine.

This rearrangement joins TRBV6-5 to TRBJ2-5, with D hard to call. Deletions cut 0 bases from V and 1 base from J, with 3 bases between. Germline CDR1 is MNHEY and CDR2 is SVGAGI. There are 13 residues in the CDR3. In nucleotides, the CDR3 is TGTGCCAGCAGTTACTCGAGCCAAGAGACCCAGTACTTC. It encodes CASSYSSQETQYF.

This clone was seen just once. CDR3 sequence (DNA): TGTGCCAGCTCCTATATTAGCAGGGGGCAAGAGACCCAGTACTTC. Residues: CASSYISRGQETQYF. This chain connects TRBV18 to TRBJ2-5; 7 nucleotides line up with TRBD1. CDR3 length equals 15 residues. The ends lost 6 bases at V and 2 bases at J; junction bases unmatched: 9. The germline gives CDR1 KGHSH, CDR2 LQKENI.

This clone appeared a few times. The J gene is TRBJ2-3, the V gene TRBV24-1; TRBD2 might be the D (5 bases). This CDR3 has 13 amino acids. Trimming shortened V by 1 base and J by 10 bases, and 11 bases separated the two germline ends. Germline loops: CDR1 KGHDR, CDR2 SFDVKD. Here the CDR3 DNA reads TGTGCCACCAGTGATTTCGGGGTCGGTGCGCAGTATTTT. Translated: CATSDFGVGAQYF.

This chain links TRBV5-1 with TRBJ2-3, with 11 bases matching TRBD2. The CDR3 loop spans 16 amino acids. Germline CDR1 reads SGHRS; CDR2 reads YFSETQ. V shed 1 base and J 5 bases; nucleotides not matched to a gene: 6. The CDR3 region has the DNA TGCGCCAGCAGCTTGTTAGCGGGGGGGCCCGGAGATACGCAGTATTTT. It translates to CASSLLAGGPGDTQYF.

The V call is TRBV18, the J call TRBJ1-1; possible D gene TRBD1, 5 bases. Trimming pared 3 bases from V and 4 bases from J, leaving 18 bases between. Germline CDR1 KGHSH, CDR2 LQKENI. This CDR3 has 16 amino acids. This CDR3 is CASSPVSGAVGTEAFF. The CDR3 coding sequence is TGTGCCAGCTCACCTGTTTCCGGGGCGGTGGGCACTGAAGCTTTCTTT. Full variable domain (outside the CDR3, taken from reference TRBV18 and TRBJ1-1): NAGVMQNPRHLVRRRGQEARLRCSPMKGHSHVYWYRQLPEEGLKFMVYLQKENIIDESGMPKERFSAEFPKEGPSILRIQQVVRGDSAAYFCASSPVSGAVGTEAFFGQGTRLTVV.

This clone is classed as medium-sized. This chain links TRBV27 with TRBJ1-2; 12 bases align to TRBD1. This CDR3 spans 16 amino acids. The J segment lost 5 bases and the V segment lost 8 bases, leaving 12 bases of the junction unmatched. Germline V gives CDR1 MNHEY, CDR2 SMNVEV (reference sequence). The CDR3, as DNA: TGTGCCAGCCTACATTGGGGGACAGGGGGCAGGTATGGCTACACCTTC. Protein product: CASLHWGTGGRYGYTF.

The chain carries TRBV14 and TRBJ2-5, with D perhaps TRBD1 (6 bases). V was clipped by 4 bases and J by 4 bases, with 16 bases between them. CDR1 and CDR2 (germline): SGHDN, FVKESK. This CDR3 spans 15 amino acids. This CDR3 reads CASSPGTPRVETQYF. The CDR3 bases are TGTGCCAGCAGCCCGGGGACACCCCGGGTAGAGACCCAGTACTTC.

This sequence joins TRBV24-1 and TRBJ1-5; D is possibly TRBD1 (6 bases). Deletions cut 6 bases from V and 3 bases from J, with 8 bases between. Looked up from germline, CDR1 is KGHDR and CDR2 is SFDVKD. The CDR3 sequence is 13 residues long. CDR3 protein: CATSRTDNQPQHF. The CDR3 coding sequence is TGTGCCACCAGTCGGACAGACAATCAGCCCCAGCATTTT.

The chain is built from TRBV6-5 and TRBJ1-5; 10 bases line up with TRBD1. Germline CDR1 is MNHEY and CDR2 is SVGAGI. V was pared by 2 bases and J by 5 bases, with 3 bases of the junction left unmatched. The CDR3 contains 15 residues. The CDR3 DNA reads as TGTGCCAGCAGTTACACCGACAGGGGGCATCAGCCCCAGCATTTT. Protein sequence: CASSYTDRGHQPQHF.

This chain connects TRBV7-6 to TRBJ1-1, with D perhaps matching TRBD1 (5 bases). Germline CDR1 is SGHVS and CDR2 is FNYEAQ. V dropped 1 base and J dropped 7 bases, with 19 bases sitting between them. The CDR3 consists of 16 residues. DNA for the CDR3: TGTGCCAGCAGCTTAGTCATTGGGGGGACTGGGGGTGAAGCTTTCTTT. Its protein product is CASSLVIGGTGGEAFF.

The chain's CDR3 is CASSEALGGTDTQYF. The CDR3 nucleotides are TGCGCCAGCAGTGAAGCTCTCGGTGGCACAGATACGCAGTATTTT. The chain links TRBV10-1 to TRBJ2-3; D is unclear. Germline-derived CDR1 and CDR2 are WNHNN and SYGVQD (reference sequence). The germline V and J ends were trimmed by 3 bases and 1 base, with 11 bases remaining between them. The CDR3 length is 15 residues.

The count of this clone is one. J is TRBJ1-2 and V is TRBV2; 9 bases are a match to TRBD1. From germline, CDR1 is SNHLY and CDR2 FYNNEI. The CDR3 sequence is 12 residues long. J lost 8 bases, V lost 10 bases, and 8 bases had no gene match. The CDR3 DNA reads as TGTGCCACCAAGGGACAGGGAGAGGGCTACACCTTC. Its translation: CATKGQGEGYTF.

This chain links TRBV7-2 with TRBJ2-2, with a tentative D call TRBD2 (5 bases). The CDR3 extends over 14 amino acids. Looked up from germline, CDR1 is SGHTA and CDR2 is FQGNSA. V lost 5 bases to trimming and J lost 3 bases, with 10 bases between them. The CDR3, as DNA: TGTGCCAGCAGCCCTTTAGCGCACACCGGGGAGCTGTTTTTT. This gives the protein CASSPLAHTGELFF.

J is TRBJ1-4 and V is TRBV4-2; weak D call: TRBD1 (5 bases). There are 16 residues in the CDR3. Trimming cost V 0 bases and J 6 bases, with 14 bases left between them. The V gene's germline CDR1 is LGHNA and CDR2 YNFKEQ. The CDR3: CASSQDSGTGDEKLFF. The CDR3, as DNA: TGTGCCAGCAGCCAAGACTCCGGGACCGGGGATGAAAAACTGTTTTTT.

The gene calls are TRBV2 and TRBJ1-1, with D hard to call. Germline V gives CDR1 SNHLY, CDR2 FYNNEI. The V gene lost 4 bases and the J gene lost 1 base, with 7 bases spanning the gap. The CDR3 consists of 13 residues. CDR3 sequence reads: CASSAAENTEAFF. CDR3 DNA sequence: TGTGCCAGCAGTGCCGCAGAGAACACTGAAGCTTTCTTT. Together with reference TRBV2 and TRBJ1-1, the CDR3 gives the full variable domain: EPEVTQTPSHQVTQMGQEVILRCVPISNHLYFYWYRQILGQKVEFLVSFYNNEISEKSEIFDDQFSVERPDGSNFTLKIRSTKLEDSAMYFCASSAAENTEAFFGQGTRLTVV.

This clone was seen a few times. V is TRBV19 and J is TRBJ1-5; 7 bases are shared with TRBD1. This CDR3 comprises 14 residues. Germline V gene sequence: CDR1 LNHDA, CDR2 SQIVND (reference sequence). The trim removed 2 bases at V and 3 bases at J, leaving 1 base unmatched. The chain's CDR3 is CASSIQGVNQPQHF. The CDR3 region has the DNA TGTGCCAGTAGTATACAGGGGGTCAATCAGCCCCAGCATTTT.

This rearrangement joins TRBV19 to TRBJ2-5; 12 bases align to TRBD1. This CDR3 contains 17 residues. Germline CDR1 is LNHDA and CDR2 is SQIVND (reference sequence). After removal of 3 bases from V and 4 bases from J, the junction contained 9 bases not matched to a gene. The CDR3, as DNA: TGTGCCAGTAGTATGACCCGCGGGACAGGGGGCTTAGAGACCCAGTACTTC. Translation gives CASSMTRGTGGLETQYF.

In its sample, this clone was seen once. The J gene is TRBJ2-7, the V gene TRBV18, with D unclear. The CDR3 totals 14 residues. Germline V gene sequence: CDR1 KGHSH, CDR2 LQKENI. The V end was cut by 3 bases, the J end by 0 bases, with 9 bases between. CDR3 sequence reads: CASSPGRSSYEQYV. The CDR3 bases are TGTGCCAGCTCACCTGGGCGGAGCTCCTACGAGCAGTACGTC.

A single count supports this clone. This chain links TRBV11-2 with TRBJ2-7; TRBD2 matches at 13 bases. Unmatched junction bases numbered 0, after V lost 1 base and J lost 6 bases. Germline-derived CDR1 and CDR2 are SGHAT and FQNNGV. There are 14 residues in the CDR3. The CDR3 DNA follows: TGTGCCAGCAGCTTAGGGACTAGCGGGGGCGAGCAGTACGTC. Its protein is CASSLGTSGGEQYV.

This clone was recorded once. This rearrangement joins TRBV7-8 to TRBJ1-2; D is unresolved. In germline, CDR1 is SGHVS, CDR2 FQNEAQ. V shed 3 bases and J shed 0 bases, with 8 bases lying between them. The CDR3 has 14 amino acids. CDR3 sequence reads: CASSFGPPNYGYTF. CDR3 DNA: TGTGCCAGCAGCTTTGGGCCTCCTAACTATGGCTACACCTTC.

V and J are TRBV7-2 and TRBJ1-1; TRBD1 might be the D (5 bases). The germline gives CDR1 SGHTA, CDR2 FQGNSA. This CDR3 has 14 residues. V shed 6 bases and J shed 0 bases, with 11 bases lying between them. The CDR3 DNA reads as TGTGCCAGCAGGAGTTTACAGGTGAACACTGAAGCTTTCTTT. It specifies CASRSLQVNTEAFF.

CDR3 DNA sequence: TGTGCCAGTACAAAACTAGCGGGGACCAATGAGCAGTTCTTC. Protein: CASTKLAGTNEQFF. The rearrangement links TRBV7-2 to TRBJ2-1, with 10 positions matching TRBD2. J lost 6 bases, V lost 9 bases, and 8 bases had no gene match. Germline CDR1 SGHTA, CDR2 FQGNSA. The CDR3 is 14 residues long. Full variable domain (remainder filled in from reference TRBV7-2 and TRBJ2-1): GAGVSQSPSNKVTEKGKDVELRCDPISGHTALYWYRQSLGQGLEFLIYFQGNSAPDKSGLPSDRFSAERTGGSVSTLTIQRTQQEDSAVYLCASTKLAGTNEQFFGPGTRLTVL.

The gene calls are TRBV5-1 and TRBJ1-2, with a weak D call TRBD1 (5 bases). Trimming stripped 0 bases from V and 2 bases from J, with 14 bases between. This CDR3 contains 16 residues. In germline, CDR1 is SGHRS, CDR2 YFSETQ. The CDR3 coding sequence is TGCGCCAGCAGCTTGGCCTCAGGAGGGGAAAACTATGGCTACACCTTC. This encodes CASSLASGGENYGYTF.

The chain couples TRBV10-3 to TRBJ2-5, with 10 bases fitting TRBD2. The CDR3 extends over 14 amino acids. J was trimmed by 5 bases and V by 4 bases; bases with no gene match: 4. Germline loops: CDR1 ENHRY, CDR2 SYGVKD. CDR3 protein: CAISGAGGQETQYF. The CDR3 DNA is TGTGCCATCAGTGGAGCGGGGGGGCAGGAGACCCAGTACTTC.

The chain uses TRBV5-6 and TRBJ2-3; a possible D gene is TRBD1 (5 bases). Germline lookup yields CDR1 SGHDT and CDR2 YYEEEE. V dropped 4 bases and J dropped 2 bases, with 11 bases sitting between them. CDR3 length: 14 amino acids. CDR3 bases: TGTGCCAGCAGCCCGGACATACACACAGATACGCAGTATTTT. Protein product: CASSPDIHTDTQYF.

The chain links TRBV29-1 to TRBJ1-1; D uncertain. The germline V gene encodes CDR1 SQVTM and CDR2 ANQGSEA. The CDR3 is 12 amino acids. V was clipped by 2 bases and J by 0 bases, with 4 bases between them. The CDR3 nucleotides are TGCAGCGTTGAACACATGAACACTGAAGCTTTCTTT. Its translation is CSVEHMNTEAFF.

This chain links TRBV29-1 with TRBJ1-1; D not resolved. Germline V lookup: CDR1 SQVTM, CDR2 ANQGSEA. Trimming pared 2 bases from V and 3 bases from J, leaving 10 bases between. The CDR3 runs 13 residues. The CDR3 reads CSVERNRYTEAFF. CDR3 DNA sequence: TGCAGCGTTGAACGCAACAGATACACTGAAGCTTTCTTT.

This clone was seen just once. This chain uses TRBV20-1 with TRBJ1-2; D not certain. Germline CDR1 DFQATT, CDR2 SNEGSKA (reference sequence). Trimming took off 6 bases at V and 4 bases at J, with 12 bases between the two ends. CDR3 size: 12 residues. The CDR3: CSASVRAYGYTF. The CDR3 bases are TGCAGTGCCAGTGTGAGGGCCTATGGCTACACCTTC.

The chain recombines TRBV3-1 (or the pseudogene TRBV3-2) with TRBJ2-5; maybe TRBD1 (6 bases). CDR1 and CDR2 (germline): LGHDT, YNNKEL (reference sequence). Trimming removed 2 bases from V and 9 bases from J, with 13 bases in between. There are 13 residues in the CDR3. The CDR3 sequence: CASSQPTGSAQYF. As DNA, the CDR3 is TGTGCCAGCAGCCAACCCACAGGGTCGGCCCAGTACTTC.

There are a few counts of this clone. The rearrangement links TRBV5-1 to TRBJ2-2; 9 bases fit TRBD1. Unmatched junction bases numbered 6, after V lost 5 bases and J lost 1 base. The CDR3 totals 16 residues. CDR1 SGHRS and CDR2 YFSETQ come from the germline V gene. This CDR3 is CASRGDRAMNTGELFF. The DNA of the CDR3 is TGCGCCAGCAGGGGGGACAGGGCAATGAACACCGGGGAGCTGTTTTTT.